The sequence of this TCR beta chain was determined in a study of blood T cells in healthy people across ages. V dropped 0 bases and J dropped 5 bases, with 15 bases sitting between them. This CDR3 contains 16 residues. Looked up from germline, CDR1 is MNHEY and CDR2 is SVGAGI. With a J-beta primer mix and a sample-barcoded 5' primer, a second PCR ran roughly 6 to 11 cycles. Tagging of each cDNA molecule was performed by a template-switch adaptor with 12 random nucleotides. Researchers report that each sample yielded at least 2.5 million CDR3-containing paired-end reads. A single record per CDR3 protein comes from TCRdb applying MiXCR to the 5' RACE reads. The sample consists of about 1,400,000 distinct CDR3 sequences, approximately 42% of them appearing once.

The sample taken for sequencing was blood. The TCR was taken from a young woman in good health. V is TRBV6-5 and J is TRBJ2-3, with D possibly matching TRBD1 (5 bases). In nucleotides, the CDR3 is TGTGCCAGCAGTTACTCGACAGTTGAAGAAAAAGATACGCAGTATTTT. Amino acids: CASSYSTVEEKDTQYF.